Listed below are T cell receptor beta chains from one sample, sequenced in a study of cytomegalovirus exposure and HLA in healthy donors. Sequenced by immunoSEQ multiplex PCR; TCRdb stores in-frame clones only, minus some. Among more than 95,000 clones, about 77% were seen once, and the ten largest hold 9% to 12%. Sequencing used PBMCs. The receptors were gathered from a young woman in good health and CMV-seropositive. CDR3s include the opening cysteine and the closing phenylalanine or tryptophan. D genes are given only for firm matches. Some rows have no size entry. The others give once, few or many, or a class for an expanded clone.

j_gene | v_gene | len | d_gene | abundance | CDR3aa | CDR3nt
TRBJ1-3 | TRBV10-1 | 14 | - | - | CASSFQASGNTIYF | TGCGCCAGCAGTTTCCAGGCATCTGGAAACACCATATATTTT
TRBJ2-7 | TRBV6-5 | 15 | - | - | CASSYSPADSYEQYF | TGTGCCAGCAGTTACTCGCCAGCGGACTCCTACGAGCAGTACTTC
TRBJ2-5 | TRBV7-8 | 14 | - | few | CASSLVAGSETQYF | TGTGCCAGCAGCTTAGTGGCAGGGTCAGAGACCCAGTACTTC
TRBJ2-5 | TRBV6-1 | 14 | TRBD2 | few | CASEASGGQETQYF | TGTGCCAGCGAAGCTAGCGGGGGCCAAGAGACCCAGTACTTC
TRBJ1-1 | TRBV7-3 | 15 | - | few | CASSLTGVMNTEAFF | TGTGCCAGCAGCTTAACAGGGGTTATGAACACTGAAGCTTTCTTT
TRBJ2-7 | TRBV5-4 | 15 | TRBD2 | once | CASSLGTSGGYEQYF | TGTGCCAGCAGCCTAGGGACTAGCGGGGGCTACGAGCAGTACTTC
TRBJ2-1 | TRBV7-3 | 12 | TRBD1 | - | CASSSGQGRQFF | TGTGCCAGCAGCTCCGGACAGGGGCGGCAGTTCTTC
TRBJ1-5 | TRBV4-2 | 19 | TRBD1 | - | CASSQRLTRDRSSNQPQHF | TGTGCCAGCAGCCAACGGTTAACCCGGGACAGGTCTAGCAATCAGCCCCAGCATTTT
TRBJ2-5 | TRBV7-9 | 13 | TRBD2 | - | CASSSTGGETQYF | TGTGCCAGCAGCTCCACGGGGGGGGAGACCCAGTACTTC
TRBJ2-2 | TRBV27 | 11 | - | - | CASSTTGELFF | TGTGCCAGCAGTACAACCGGGGAGCTGTTTTTT
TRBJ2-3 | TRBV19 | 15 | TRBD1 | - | CASSEYRQGRDTQYF | TGTGCCAGTAGCGAATATCGACAGGGGAGGGATACGCAGTATTTT
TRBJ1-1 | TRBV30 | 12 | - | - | CALEAGKAEAFF | TGTGCCTTGGAGGCTGGGAAGGCTGAAGCTTTCTTT
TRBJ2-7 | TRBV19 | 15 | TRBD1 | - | CASSAGTGPSYEQYF | TGTGCCAGTAGCGCCGGGACAGGGCCTTCCTACGAGCAGTACTTC
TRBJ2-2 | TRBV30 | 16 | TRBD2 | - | CAWRGGLAGGPRELFF | TGTGCCTGGAGGGGGGGACTAGCGGGAGGGCCGAGGGAGCTGTTTTTT
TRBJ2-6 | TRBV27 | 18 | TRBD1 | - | CASSHPGTASSGANVLTF | TGTGCCAGCAGCCATCCTGGGACAGCGAGCTCTGGGGCCAACGTCCTGACTTTC
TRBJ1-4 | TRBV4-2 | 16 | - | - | CASSQDWGTGGEKLFF | TGTGCCAGCAGCCAAGATTGGGGGACCGGGGGAGAAAAACTGTTTTTT
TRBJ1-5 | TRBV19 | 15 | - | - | CASSWTAHSNQPQHF | TGTGCCAGTAGTTGGACAGCGCATAGCAATCAGCCCCAGCATTTT
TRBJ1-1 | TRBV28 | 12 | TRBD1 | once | CASRTGRTEAFF | TGTGCCAGCAGGACAGGGCGCACTGAAGCTTTCTTT
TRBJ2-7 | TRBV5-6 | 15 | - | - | CASSVTGTMAYEQYF | TGTGCCAGCAGCGTAACCGGGACAATGGCCTACGAGCAGTACTTC
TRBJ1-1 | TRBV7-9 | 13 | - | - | CASSSESYTEAFF | TGTGCCAGCAGCTCCGAGTCTTACACTGAAGCTTTCTTT
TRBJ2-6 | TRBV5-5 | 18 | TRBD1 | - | CASSNDRGGLSGANVLTF | TGTGCCAGCAGCAACGACAGGGGAGGCCTTTCTGGGGCCAACGTCCTGACTTTC
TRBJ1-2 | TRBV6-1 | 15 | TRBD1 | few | CASSEAGQGFYGYTF | TGTGCCAGCAGTGAAGCCGGACAGGGGTTTTATGGCTACACCTTC
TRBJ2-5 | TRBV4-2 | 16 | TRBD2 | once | CASSQLSSGRGETQYF | TGTGCCAGCAGCCAACTGTCTAGCGGGAGAGGGGAGACCCAGTACTTC
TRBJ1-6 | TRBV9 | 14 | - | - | CASSLRTDNSPLHF | TGTGCCAGCAGTCTAAGGACAGATAATTCACCCCTCCACTTT
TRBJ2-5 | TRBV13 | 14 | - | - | CASSVGQSSETQYF | TGTGCCAGCAGCGTAGGACAGTCATCAGAGACCCAGTACTTC
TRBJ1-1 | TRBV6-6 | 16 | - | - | CASRDNLWTVNTEAFF | TGTGCCAGCAGGGACAATCTTTGGACAGTGAACACTGAAGCTTTCTTT
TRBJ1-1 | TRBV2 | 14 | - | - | CASGVGAVNTEAFF | TGTGCCAGTGGGGTGGGGGCAGTGAACACTGAAGCTTTCTTT
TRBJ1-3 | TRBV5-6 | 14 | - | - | CASSLIASGNTIYF | TGTGCCAGCAGCTTGATAGCTTCTGGAAACACCATATATTTT
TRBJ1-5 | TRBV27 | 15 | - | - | CASSLAQGRNQPQHF | TGTGCCAGCAGTTTAGCGCAGGGCAGGAATCAGCCCCAGCATTTT
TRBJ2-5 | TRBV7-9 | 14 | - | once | CASSFGGAGETQYF | TGTGCCAGCAGCTTTGGGGGGGCAGGAGAGACCCAGTACTTC
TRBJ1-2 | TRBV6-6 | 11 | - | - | CASSQQGPYTF | TGTGCCAGCAGTCAACAGGGACCCTACACCTTC
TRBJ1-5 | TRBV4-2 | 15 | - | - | CASSQPEEGDQPQHF | TGTGCCAGCAGCCAACCAGAGGAGGGCGATCAGCCCCAGCATTTT
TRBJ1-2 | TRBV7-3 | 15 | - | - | CASSLSQGGIYGYTF | TGTGCCAGCAGCTTAAGCCAAGGCGGTATCTATGGCTACACCTTC
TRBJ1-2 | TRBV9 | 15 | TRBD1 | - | CASSVGGDRVSGYTF | TGTGCCAGCAGCGTAGGAGGGGACAGGGTGAGTGGCTACACCTTC
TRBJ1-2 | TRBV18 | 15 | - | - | CASSPLNTASAGYTF | TGTGCCAGCTCACCACTGAACACAGCATCGGCTGGCTACACCTTC
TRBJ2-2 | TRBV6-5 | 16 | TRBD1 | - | CASSSLGTVNTGELFF | TGTGCCAGCAGTTCCCTCGGGACAGTGAACACCGGGGAGCTGTTTTTT
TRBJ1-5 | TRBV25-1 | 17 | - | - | CASSEDTLGGSNQPQHF | TGTGCCAGCAGTGAAGACACCTTAGGGGGTAGCAATCAGCCCCAGCATTTT
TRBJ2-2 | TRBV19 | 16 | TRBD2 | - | CASRGSAGGPFGELFF | TGTGCCAGTAGGGGTTCGGCGGGGGGGCCCTTCGGGGAGCTGTTTTTT
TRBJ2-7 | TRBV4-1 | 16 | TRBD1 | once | CASSHREQGGSYEQYF | TGCGCCAGCAGCCACCGGGAACAGGGGGGAAGTTACGAGCAGTACTTC
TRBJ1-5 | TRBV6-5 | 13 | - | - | CASSRTGNQPQHF | TGTGCCAGCAGCCGAACAGGGAATCAGCCCCAGCATTTT
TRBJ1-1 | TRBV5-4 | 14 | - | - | CASSLYPGNTEAFF | TGTGCCAGCAGCTTGTACCCAGGGAACACTGAAGCTTTCTTT
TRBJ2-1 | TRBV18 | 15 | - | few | CASSPRTATYNEQFF | TGTGCCAGCTCACCAAGGACAGCGACCTACAATGAGCAGTTCTTC
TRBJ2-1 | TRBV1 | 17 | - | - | CTSSQVGLAGRNNEQFF | TGCACCAGCAGCCAAGTCGGGCTAGCGGGGCGCAACAATGAGCAGTTCTTC
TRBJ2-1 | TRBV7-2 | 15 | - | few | CASSKSSASYNEQFF | TGTGCCAGCAGCAAATCTAGCGCCTCCTACAATGAGCAGTTCTTC
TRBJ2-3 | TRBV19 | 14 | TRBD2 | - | CASRRGATTDTQYF | TGTGCCAGTAGGCGGGGGGCCACCACAGATACGCAGTATTTT
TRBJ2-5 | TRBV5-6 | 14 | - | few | CASSLSQVFETQYF | TGTGCCAGCAGCTTGTCACAGGTCTTTGAGACCCAGTACTTC
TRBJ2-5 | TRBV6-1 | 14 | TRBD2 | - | CASPGTRGGETQYF | TGTGCCAGTCCTGGGACTAGGGGGGGGGAGACCCAGTACTTC
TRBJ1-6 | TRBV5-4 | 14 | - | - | CASSLARENSPLHF | TGTGCCAGCAGCTTGGCACGGGAAAATTCACCCCTCCACTTT
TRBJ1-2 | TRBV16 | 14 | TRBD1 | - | CASRRTGENYGYTF | TGTGCCAGCCGACGGACAGGGGAGAACTATGGCTACACCTTC
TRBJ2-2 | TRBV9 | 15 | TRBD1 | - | CASSKTGANTGELFF | TGTGCCAGCAGCAAAACAGGGGCGAACACCGGGGAGCTGTTTTTT
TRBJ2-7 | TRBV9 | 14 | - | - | CASNEGGVSGEQYF | TGTGCCAGCAACGAAGGGGGGGTTTCGGGCGAGCAGTACTTC
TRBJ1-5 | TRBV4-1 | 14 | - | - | CASSQTGINQPQHF | TGCGCCAGCAGCCAAACCGGGATCAATCAGCCCCAGCATTTT
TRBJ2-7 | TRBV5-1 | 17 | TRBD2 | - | CASTRGPTSGSYYEQYF | TGCGCCAGCACCCGGGGGCCGACTAGCGGGAGCTACTACGAGCAGTACTTC
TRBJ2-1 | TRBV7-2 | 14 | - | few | CASSRTATYNEQFF | TGTGCCAGCAGCCGGACAGCTACTTACAATGAGCAGTTCTTC
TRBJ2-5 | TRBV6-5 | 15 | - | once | CASSYPKAGTETQYF | TGTGCCAGCAGTTACCCTAAGGCAGGCACAGAGACCCAGTACTTC
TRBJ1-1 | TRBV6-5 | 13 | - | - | CASSYSEGSVAFF | TGTGCCAGCAGTTACTCTGAGGGTTCAGTAGCTTTCTTT